Sequencing of this T cell receptor (beta chain) was carried out in a study of shared clonotypes between healthy human individuals. Study-level information: Three plates each covered CD4 naive and memory; CD8 naive two, CD8 memory one. General study findings and limits: A handful of donors showed sharing of around 5.3% of naive CD4 clonotypes.

Terminally differentiated effector memory CD45RA+ cells were excluded from the naive CD8 cells, which were CD45RO-negative and positively selected for CCR7. All of the donors resided in Nashville, Tennessee, and each was a Caucasian adult. Remarks on this clone: What it recognizes is unknown.

Genomic DNA of every subset was divided equally among multiple immunoSEQ plates. Profiling relied on immunoSEQ multiplex PCR, and the TCRdb table lists in-frame clones only, not all of them. Of around 640,000 clones detected, 95% to 97% appear once; the ten largest clones hold about 0.11%. Looked up from germline, CDR1 is MNHEY and CDR2 is SMNVEV (reference sequence). There are 16 residues in the CDR3. Trimming stripped 2 bases from V and 4 bases from J, with 18 bases between. The chain combines TRBV27 with TRBJ2-7; tentatively, D is TRBD1 or TRBD2 (5 bases each). This clonotype was sampled from a woman in her twenties or thirties in good health. The sequenced sample consisted of naive CD8+ T cells sorted from blood. CDR3 nucleotides: TGTGCCAGCAGTTTAAACCTGGGGGAAAGGGGTTACGAGCAGTACTTC. This gives the protein CASSLNLGERGYEQYF.